The clone carrying this T cell receptor (beta chain) was seen a handful of times. Its specificity is unknown. The data are from a study of cytomegalovirus exposure and HLA in healthy donors. Study-wide points: The authors confirmed in vitro that a few CMV-associated chains were specific for CMV antigens. TCR sequences were mostly rare, though some public TCRs occurred in many donors. Subsequent analysis revealed that first-cohort TCR clusters tended to co-occur in the 95 to 150 validation repertoires.

The roughly 120-subject validation cohort, separate from the approximately 640-subject first cohort, included the donors. Assay used: immunoSEQ multiplex PCR; TCRdb lists only in-frame clones, some missing. The sample shows roughly 230,000 clones, less than 95% of them seen only once. Germline V gene lookup returns CDR1 LNHDA and CDR2 SQIVND (reference sequence). The CDR3 contains 18 residues. Trimming pared 2 bases from V and 5 bases from J, leaving 22 bases between. Specimen: PBMCs. This TCR was sampled from a woman under 40 in good health and CMV-seronegative. V gene TRBV19 combines with J gene TRBJ1-5, with D tentatively TRBD1 (5 bases). This CDR3 reads CASSISHLPGPKHQPQHF. The CDR3 region has the DNA TGTGCCAGTAGTATATCCCACTTACCGGGACCCAAACATCAGCCCCAGCATTTT. The full variable domain, its missing parts supplied by reference TRBV19 and TRBJ1-5, is DGGITQSPKYLFRKEGQNVTLSCEQNLNHDAMYWYRQDPGQGLRLIYYSQIVNDFQKGDIAEGYSVSREKKESFPLTVTSAQKNPTAFYLCASSISHLPGPKHQPQHFGDGTRLSIL.